This T cell receptor (beta chain) was recorded in a study of identical twins. The V segment lost 2 bases and the J segment 0 bases; nucleotides outside the gene matches: 15. Germline values: CDR1 MNHEY, CDR2 SVGEGT. This CDR3 is 20 amino acids long. TCRdb fed the 5' RACE reads into MiXCR, producing one record per CDR3 protein. Of around 480,000 distinct CDR3 sequences in the sample, 13% to 15% are singletons; the top ten hold approximately 0.98%. These records were also assigned to another study, of yellow fever vaccine responses in identical twins.

Sequenced material: CD4+ T cells sorted from blood. The gene calls are TRBV6-2 or TRBV6-3 and TRBJ2-7; 11 positions match TRBD2. This sequence originates from a woman under 30 in good health. CDR3 loop: CASSYPIAGGRSALSYEQYF. CDR3 nucleotides: TGTGCCAGCAGTTACCCAATAGCGGGAGGGCGGTCCGCCCTCTCCTACGAGCAGTACTTC.